Shown below are 32 T cell receptor beta chains from a single sample sequenced in a study of Graves' ophthalmopathy and Graves' hyperthyroidism. Using RNA transcripts, the TCR beta CDR3 regions were amplified. HTBI-primed RT-PCR formed the first round, and a multiplex PCR formed the second. A single record per CDR3 protein comes from TCRdb applying MiXCR to the multiplex PCR reads. Altogether about 620,000 distinct CDR3 sequences are present, about 20% being singletons, with the ten largest covering approximately 7.7%. The source material was peripheral blood. Receptors originate from a woman aged 18-30 years with stable Graves' hyperthyroidism. Some clones in this sample may be carry-over from other donors' samples.

DNA for the CDR3: TGTGCCAGCATCCAAATAGCGGGGGATTACCAAGAGACCCAGTACTTC. Translated: CASIQIAGDYQETQYF. The rearrangement links TRBV7-2 to TRBJ2-5; 9 nucleotides agree with TRBD2. Per the germline V gene, CDR1 is SGHTA and CDR2 is FQGNSA. V lost 7 bases, J lost 0 bases, and 9 bases stayed unmatched. The CDR3 runs to 16 residues. Complete variable domain (other parts from reference TRBV7-2 and TRBJ2-5): GAGVSQSPSNKVTEKGKDVELRCDPISGHTALYWYRQSLGQGLEFLIYFQGNSAPDKSGLPSDRFSAERTGGSVSTLTIQRTQQEDSAVYLCASIQIAGDYQETQYFGPGTRLLVL.

The gene calls are TRBV6-1 and TRBJ2-4; 13 positions match TRBD2. The CDR3 consists of 15 residues. V was clipped by 6 bases and J by 7 bases; unmatched bases: 6. Germline lookup yields CDR1 MNHNS and CDR2 SASEGT. The CDR3 region has the DNA TGTGCCAGCAGGAGACTAGCGGGGGGCGGGAACATTCAGTACTTC. It translates to CASRRLAGGGNIQYF.

This clonotype was detected ten times or more. The rearrangement joins TRBV12-5 to TRBJ1-1; 7 bases are shared with TRBD1. V gave up 4 bases and J gave up 0 bases; unmatched junction bases: 14. Germline assignment: CDR1 LGHNT and CDR2 FRNRAP. There are 18 residues in the CDR3. The CDR3 protein is CASGSRDRAWRMNTEAFF. CDR3 DNA: TGTGCTAGTGGTTCCCGAGACAGGGCATGGAGAATGAACACTGAAGCTTTCTTT.

This clonotype was detected many times. V is TRBV4-2 and J is TRBJ1-2; D unclear. There are 15 residues in the CDR3. Germline lookup yields CDR1 LGHNA and CDR2 YNFKEQ. Trimming removed 0 bases at V and 4 bases at J, with 12 bases between. This CDR3 reads CASSQDRRQVYGYTF. In DNA form, the CDR3 reads TGTGCCAGCAGCCAAGATCGTCGGCAGGTCTATGGCTACACCTTC.

This clonotype was observed at least ten times. V usage is TRBV7-9 and J usage is TRBJ1-1; TRBD1 might be the D (6 bases). The CDR3 has 15 amino acids. With 5 bases removed from V and 1 base from J, the gap between germline ends came to 14 bases. Germline CDR1 SEHNR, CDR2 FQNEAQ (reference sequence). The CDR3 is CASSRAGVANTEAFF. DNA of the CDR3: TGTGCCAGCAGCCGAGCAGGGGTTGCGAACACTGAAGCTTTCTTT.

The V and J genes are TRBV20-1 and TRBJ1-1, with D possibly matching TRBD1 (5 bases). The CDR3 has 14 residues. V lost 5 bases and J 0 bases, leaving 13 bases between the germline ends. The germline V gene has CDR1 DFQATT and CDR2 SNEGSKA (reference sequence). The CDR3 DNA follows: TGCAGTGCTCCGGCCGACAGTATGAACACTGAAGCTTTCTTT. Translating it yields CSAPADSMNTEAFF.

V gene TRBV7-8 combines with J gene TRBJ2-2; D not certain. V was shortened by 5 bases and J by 5 bases, with 9 bases between the two germline ends. CDR3 length: 13 residues. Germline values: CDR1 SGHVS, CDR2 FQNEAQ. In nucleotides, the CDR3 is TGTGCCAGCAGCCGGGCGCGGACCGGGGAGCTGTTTTTT. It is translated as CASSRARTGELFF.

This clonotype was seen at least ten times. The junction does not match germline at one end; this may be a read error. The chain is built from TRBV12-3 or TRBV12-4 and TRBJ1-1, with D perhaps TRBD1 (5 bases). This CDR3 contains 15 residues. CDR3 sequence: CASSLAFRANTEAFF. Here the CDR3 DNA reads TGTGCCAGCAGCTTAGCGTTCAGGGCAAACACTGAAGCTTTCTTT.

This clonotype was detected many times. This rearrangement joins TRBV6-5 to TRBJ1-1, with D unclear. Trimming cost V 0 bases and J 0 bases, with 8 bases left between them. Germline V gene sequence: CDR1 MNHEY, CDR2 SVGAGI. The CDR3 contains 15 residues. Here the CDR3 reads CASSYSTVMNTEAFF. CDR3 coding DNA: TGTGCCAGCAGTTACTCGACGGTCATGAACACTGAAGCTTTCTTT.

Ten or more counts support this clonotype. The chain is built from TRBV12-5 and TRBJ1-5, with D uncertain. Trimming removed 3 bases at V and 2 bases at J, with 5 bases between. In germline, CDR1 is LGHNT, CDR2 FRNRAP. The CDR3 runs 13 residues. CDR3 amino acids: CASGLAGNQPQHF. As DNA, the CDR3 is TGTGCTAGTGGTTTAGCGGGCAATCAGCCCCAGCATTTT.

This clonotype was observed many times. The chain is built from TRBV15 and TRBJ1-5; D possibly corresponds to TRBD1 (5 bases). Germline values: CDR1 LNHNV, CDR2 YYDKDF (reference sequence). V lost 3 bases and J lost 7, with 16 bases in between. The CDR3 is 15 amino acids. The CDR3 DNA follows: TGTGCCACCAGCAGTACCAGGGACCCAATCCAGCCCCAGCATTTT. Residues: CATSSTRDPIQPQHF.

The genes are TRBV6-1 and TRBJ1-5, with 7 bases that match TRBD1. V was pared by 6 bases and J by 4 bases, with 9 bases of the junction left unmatched. Germline V gene data show CDR1 as MNHNS and CDR2 as SASEGT. CDR3 size: 15 residues. The chain's CDR3 is CASRDLGQVNQPQHF. The CDR3 DNA sequence: TGTGCCAGCAGGGACCTCGGACAGGTGAATCAGCCCCAGCATTTT.

The chain links TRBV27 to TRBJ1-5; D call uncertain. The V end lost 10 bases, the J end lost 7 bases, and 8 bases lay between the germline ends. Germline V gene lookup returns CDR1 MNHEY and CDR2 SMNVEV (reference sequence). This CDR3 has 10 residues. The CDR3 region has the DNA TGTGCCACTGGGATCCAGCCCCAGCATTTT. Residues: CATGIQPQHF.

This clonotype was observed a few times. V is TRBV6-2 or TRBV6-3 and J is TRBJ1-1; D is undetermined. Germline CDR1 is MNHEY and CDR2 is SVGEGT. Trimming took 2 bases from V and 5 from J, leaving 9 bases between them. CDR3 size: 13 residues. The DNA of the CDR3 is TGTGCCAGCAGTTACGAGTCGGGTACTGAAGCTTTCTTT. It specifies CASSYESGTEAFF.

The chain joins TRBV12-3 or TRBV12-4 to TRBJ1-2, with 8 nucleotides matching TRBD1. This CDR3 has 13 amino acids. V gave up 4 bases and J gave up 8 bases; unmatched junction bases: 6. The CDR3: CASSSGQGTGYTF. CDR3 DNA sequence: TGTGCCAGCAGTTCCGGACAGGGCACGGGCTACACCTTC.

Concerning this clonotype: This clone may be a read error of a much larger clone one base away. In this CDR3 the conserved last residue, phenylalanine or tryptophan, is missing, so a read error is likely. J is TRBJ1-5 and V is TRBV6-1, with 8 bases lining up with TRBD1. CDR1 MNHNS and CDR2 SASEGT come from the germline V gene. This CDR3 is 13 amino acids long. DNA of the CDR3: TGTGCCGGCAGTAGGGACAGGAATCAGCCCCAGCATTAT. Translating it yields CAGSRDRNQPQHY.

The V gene is TRBV28, the J gene TRBJ1-5; D is undetermined. V lost 3 bases and J lost 7, with 10 bases in between. The CDR3 runs to 13 residues. Germline CDR1 MDHEN, CDR2 SYDVKM. CDR3 residues: CASSFSLAQPQHF. CDR3 bases: TGTGCCAGCAGTTTCTCCCTCGCCCAGCCCCAGCATTTT.

This clonotype has a count of ten or more. The V gene is TRBV20-1, the J gene TRBJ2-5; D gene uncertain. The CDR3 sequence is 13 residues long. The V end was cut by 6 bases, the J end by 3 bases, with 14 bases between. Germline lookup yields CDR1 DFQATT and CDR2 SNEGSKA (reference sequence). The CDR3 here is CSAPSPSEETQYF. The CDR3 DNA follows: TGCAGTGCCCCCAGCCCCTCCGAAGAGACCCAGTACTTC.

The chain couples TRBV12-3 or TRBV12-4 to TRBJ1-2; D is undetermined. This CDR3 has 15 amino acids. Deletions cut 4 bases from V and 5 bases from J, with 17 bases between. CDR3 nucleotide sequence: TGTGCCAGCAGTTCCCGGCAGGCGACTTTTTATGGCTACACCTTC. Translated, it gives CASSSRQATFYGYTF.

As regards this clonotype: The conserved phenylalanine or tryptophan is not found at the CDR3 terminus, so this likely reflects a read error. The J gene is TRBJ1-5, the V gene TRBV28; D is unresolved. The CDR3 contains 13 residues. Looked up from germline, CDR1 is MDHEN and CDR2 is SYDVKM. V lost 7 bases and J 9 bases, leaving 16 bases between the germline ends. Written as DNA, the CDR3 is TGTGCCAGCATCTATCGGAACTGGGGGCCCCAGCATTAT. Protein sequence: CASIYRNWGPQHY.

The chain couples TRBV6-1 to TRBJ2-7; D not resolved. Germline V gene lookup returns CDR1 MNHNS and CDR2 SASEGT. The CDR3 runs 10 residues. V lost 10 bases and J 3 bases, leaving 7 bases between the germline ends. CDR3 residues: CATENYEQYF. CDR3 sequence (DNA): TGTGCCACCGAAAACTACGAGCAGTACTTC.

This clonotype was picked up many times. The V and J genes are TRBV10-2 and TRBJ2-7, with 8 bases matching TRBD2. Germline CDR1 WSHSY, CDR2 SAAADI. The CDR3 is made up of 15 amino acids. V lost 0 bases, J lost 7 bases, and 8 bases stayed unmatched. DNA of the CDR3: TGCGCCAGCAGTGAGTCGAGAATCGGGAGGGTGGAGCAGTACTTC. Translated: CASSESRIGRVEQYF.

In DNA form, the CDR3 reads TGTGCCAGCAGGGGAATTCAGGGGCGTTCCCCCTACGAGCAGTACTTC. It encodes CASRGIQGRSPYEQYF. The J gene is TRBJ2-7, the V gene TRBV6-1; D is perhaps TRBD1 (6 bases). Germline values: CDR1 MNHNS, CDR2 SASEGT. The germline V and J ends were trimmed by 6 bases and 2 bases, with 20 bases remaining between them. The CDR3 spans 16 residues.

This clonotype was detected a few times. This chain uses TRBV20-1 with TRBJ2-5; 9 bases map to TRBD1. This CDR3 is built from 13 residues. Germline V gene data show CDR1 as DFQATT and CDR2 as SNEGSKA (reference sequence). V shed 0 bases and J 14 bases; nucleotides not matched to a gene: 10. For the CDR3, the DNA is TGCAGTGCTAGAGATCAACGAGGGACAGGGAAATACTTC. Its protein product is CSARDQRGTGKYF.

This clonotype came up many times. The conserved final phenylalanine or tryptophan is absent from the CDR3, which likely points to a read error. It is unclear where the CDR3 begins or ends on the DNA, so no DNA is shown, and the CDR3 is as TCRdb lists it. The chain links TRBV15 to TRBJ1-2; the table's D call, TRBD1, has no DNA check behind it. The CDR3 extends over 12 residues, inclusive of both ends. CDR1 LNHNV and CDR2 YYDKDF come from the germline V gene (reference sequence). The CDR3 region is CATSRDLGGRML.

This clonotype came up once. The gene calls are TRBV7-2 and TRBJ2-5; TRBD2 matches 9 bases. This CDR3 is built from 14 residues. Germline V gene data show CDR1 as SGHTA and CDR2 as FQGNSA. V gave up 5 bases and J gave up 5 bases; unmatched junction bases: 6. DNA for the CDR3: TGTGCCAGCAGCCAAACGCGGGAGGGGGAGACCCAGTACTTC. This codes for CASSQTREGETQYF.

This clonotype came up many times. The chain has TRBV28 and TRBJ2-3; TRBD2 might be the D (7 bases). V was trimmed by 3 bases and J by 2 bases, leaving 12 bases between them. In germline, CDR1 is MDHEN, CDR2 SYDVKM. This CDR3 region has 15 residues. DNA of the CDR3: TGTGCCAGCAGTTTTGGGGGGGCCCACACAGATACGCAGTATTTT. It translates to CASSFGGAHTDTQYF.

V usage is TRBV5-6 and J usage is TRBJ1-1; no clear D gene. The CDR3 is 12 amino acids. V gave up 4 bases and J gave up 1 base, with 5 bases separating them. Germline CDR1 and CDR2: SGHDT and YYEEEE. CDR3 amino acids: CASSVANTEAFF. In nucleotides, the CDR3 is TGTGCCAGCAGCGTCGCGAACACTGAAGCTTTCTTT.

The rearrangement uses TRBV13 and TRBJ1-5; D unclear. With 0 bases removed from V and 5 bases from J, the gap between germline ends came to 5 bases. Germline-derived CDR1 and CDR2 are PRHDT and FYEKMQ (reference sequence). The CDR3 contains 13 residues. In nucleotides, the CDR3 is TGTGCCAGCAGCTTAGGAGCCCATCAGCCCCAGCATTTT. Residues: CASSLGAHQPQHF.

This clonotype was detected ten times or more. This sequence joins TRBV6-5 and TRBJ1-1, with D uncertain. Trimming pared 2 bases from V and 4 bases from J, leaving 8 bases between. The CDR3 consists of 13 residues. From germline, CDR1 is MNHEY and CDR2 SVGAGI. The CDR3 bases are TGTGCCAGCAGTTACGGGTTAGGCACTGAAGCTTTCTTT. It specifies CASSYGLGTEAFF.

This clonotype was observed many times. The J gene is TRBJ1-1, the V gene TRBV11-2; D perhaps matches TRBD1 (5 bases). V was cut by 5 bases and J by 4 bases, with 11 bases left in between. The CDR3 totals 13 residues. CDR1 and CDR2 from the germline V gene are SGHAT and FQNNGV. As DNA, the CDR3 is TGTGCCAGCAGCGCCGGGACCCGCACTGAAGCTTTCTTT. It is translated as CASSAGTRTEAFF.

This clonotype was counted once. The chain couples TRBV7-2 to TRBJ2-7; D uncertain. The CDR3 has 15 amino acids. Germline V gives CDR1 SGHTA, CDR2 FQGNSA. Trimming pared 0 bases from V and 2 bases from J, leaving 11 bases between. CDR3 in DNA: TGTGCCAGCAGCTTAGCCGAGACGGACGCCTACGAGCAGTACTTC. Amino acid sequence: CASSLAETDAYEQYF.